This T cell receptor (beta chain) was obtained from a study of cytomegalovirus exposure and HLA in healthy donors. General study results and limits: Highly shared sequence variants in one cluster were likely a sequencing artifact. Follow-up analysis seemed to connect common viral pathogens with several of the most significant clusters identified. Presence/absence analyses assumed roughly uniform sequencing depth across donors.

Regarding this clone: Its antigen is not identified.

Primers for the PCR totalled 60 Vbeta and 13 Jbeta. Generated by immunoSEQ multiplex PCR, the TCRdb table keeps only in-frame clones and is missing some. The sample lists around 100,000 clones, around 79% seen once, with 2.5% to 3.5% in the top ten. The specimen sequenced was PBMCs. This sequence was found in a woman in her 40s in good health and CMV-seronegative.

The DNA for the CDR3 is TGTGCCAGTAGCGATGGTCGACAGGGGGCGCATGCTTTCTTT. Translating it yields CASSDGRQGAHAFF. The chain joins TRBV19 to TRBJ1-1, with TRBD1 identical over 10 bases. The germline V gene has CDR1 LNHDA and CDR2 SQIVND (reference sequence). After removal of 6 bases from V and 11 bases from J, the junction contained 12 bases not matched to a gene. The CDR3 extends over 14 amino acids.